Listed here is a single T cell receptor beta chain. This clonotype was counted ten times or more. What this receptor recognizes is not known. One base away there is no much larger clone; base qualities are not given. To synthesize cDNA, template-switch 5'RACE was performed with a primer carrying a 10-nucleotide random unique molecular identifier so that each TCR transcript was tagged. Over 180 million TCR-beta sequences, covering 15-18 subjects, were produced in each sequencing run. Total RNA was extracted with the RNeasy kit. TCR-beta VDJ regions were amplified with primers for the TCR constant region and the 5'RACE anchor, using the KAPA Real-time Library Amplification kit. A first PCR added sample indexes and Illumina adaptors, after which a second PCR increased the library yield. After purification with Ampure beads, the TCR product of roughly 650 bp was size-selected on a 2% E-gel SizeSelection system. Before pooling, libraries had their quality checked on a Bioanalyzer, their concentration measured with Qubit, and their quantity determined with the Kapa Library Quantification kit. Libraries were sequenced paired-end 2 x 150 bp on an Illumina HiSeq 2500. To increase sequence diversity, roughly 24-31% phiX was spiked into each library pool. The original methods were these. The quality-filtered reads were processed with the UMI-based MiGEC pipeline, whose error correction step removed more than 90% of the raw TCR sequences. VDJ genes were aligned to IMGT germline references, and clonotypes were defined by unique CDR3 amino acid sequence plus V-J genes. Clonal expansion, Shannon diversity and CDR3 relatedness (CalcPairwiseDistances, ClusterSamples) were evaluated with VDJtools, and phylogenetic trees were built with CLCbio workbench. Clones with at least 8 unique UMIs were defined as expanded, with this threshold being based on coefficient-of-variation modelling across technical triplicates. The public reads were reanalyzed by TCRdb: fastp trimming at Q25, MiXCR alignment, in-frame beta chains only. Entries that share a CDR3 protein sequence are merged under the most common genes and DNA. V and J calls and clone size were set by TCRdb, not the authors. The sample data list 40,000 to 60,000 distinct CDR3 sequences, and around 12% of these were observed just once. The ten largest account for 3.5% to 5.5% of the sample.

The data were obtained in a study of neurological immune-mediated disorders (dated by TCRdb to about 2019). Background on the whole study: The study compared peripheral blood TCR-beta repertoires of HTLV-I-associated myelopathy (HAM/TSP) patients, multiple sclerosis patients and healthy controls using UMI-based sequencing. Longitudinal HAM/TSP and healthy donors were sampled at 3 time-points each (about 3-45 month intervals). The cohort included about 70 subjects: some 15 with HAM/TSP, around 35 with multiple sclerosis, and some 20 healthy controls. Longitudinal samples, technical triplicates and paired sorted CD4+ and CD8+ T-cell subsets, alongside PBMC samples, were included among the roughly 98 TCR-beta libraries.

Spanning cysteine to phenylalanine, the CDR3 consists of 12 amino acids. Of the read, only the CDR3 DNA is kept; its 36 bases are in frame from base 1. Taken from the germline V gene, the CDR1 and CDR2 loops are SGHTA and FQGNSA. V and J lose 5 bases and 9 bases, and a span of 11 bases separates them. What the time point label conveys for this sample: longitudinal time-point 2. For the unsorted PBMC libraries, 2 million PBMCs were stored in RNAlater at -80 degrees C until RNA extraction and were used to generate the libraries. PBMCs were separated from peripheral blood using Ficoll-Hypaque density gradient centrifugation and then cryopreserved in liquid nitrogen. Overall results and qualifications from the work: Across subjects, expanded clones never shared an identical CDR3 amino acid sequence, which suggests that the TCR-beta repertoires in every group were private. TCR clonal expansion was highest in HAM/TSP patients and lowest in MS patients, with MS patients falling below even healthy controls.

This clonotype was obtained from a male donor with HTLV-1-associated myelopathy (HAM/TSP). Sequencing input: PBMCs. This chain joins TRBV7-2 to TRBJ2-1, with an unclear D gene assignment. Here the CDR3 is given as CASSPRHLEQFF. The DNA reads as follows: TGTGCCAGCAGCCCCCGGCATCTTGAGCAGTTCTTC.